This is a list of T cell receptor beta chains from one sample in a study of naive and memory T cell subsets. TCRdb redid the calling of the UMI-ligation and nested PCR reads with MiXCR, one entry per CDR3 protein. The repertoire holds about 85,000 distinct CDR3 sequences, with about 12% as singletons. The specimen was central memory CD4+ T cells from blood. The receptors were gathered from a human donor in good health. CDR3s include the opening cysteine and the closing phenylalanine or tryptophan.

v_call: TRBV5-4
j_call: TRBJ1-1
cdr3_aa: CASSRQSVNTEAFF

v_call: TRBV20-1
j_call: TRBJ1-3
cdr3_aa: CSARENRRPGNTIYF

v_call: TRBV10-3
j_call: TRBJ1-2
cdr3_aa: CATPVSTGGYGYTF

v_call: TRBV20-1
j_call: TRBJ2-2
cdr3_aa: CSARRTSGSGELFF

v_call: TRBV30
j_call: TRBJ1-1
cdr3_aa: CAWSRGMAVTEAFF

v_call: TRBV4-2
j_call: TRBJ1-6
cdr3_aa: CASSQAQNSPLHF

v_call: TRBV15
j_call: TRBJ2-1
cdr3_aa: CATSRDSYEQFF

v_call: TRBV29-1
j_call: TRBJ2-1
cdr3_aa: CSVEEGTSGDEQFF

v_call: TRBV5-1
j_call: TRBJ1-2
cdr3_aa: CASSLAGQGGSGYTF

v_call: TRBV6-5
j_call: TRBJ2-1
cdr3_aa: CASSYPSGRGSEGEQFF

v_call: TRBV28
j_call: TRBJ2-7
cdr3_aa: CATTPSGNRYEQYF

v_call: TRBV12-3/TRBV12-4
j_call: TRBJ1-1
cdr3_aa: CASSLAARGRNTEAFF

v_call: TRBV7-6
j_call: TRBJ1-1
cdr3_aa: CASSPGQGTTEAFF

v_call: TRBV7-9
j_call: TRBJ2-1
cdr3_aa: CASSLGFKHPQFF

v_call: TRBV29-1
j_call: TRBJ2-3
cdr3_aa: CSVVWLRDTQYF

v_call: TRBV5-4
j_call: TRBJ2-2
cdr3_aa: CASSLEDSLTGELFF

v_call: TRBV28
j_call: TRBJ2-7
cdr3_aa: CASSPSSGTYEQYF

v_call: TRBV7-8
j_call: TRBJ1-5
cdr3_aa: CASSSGQKTQPQHF

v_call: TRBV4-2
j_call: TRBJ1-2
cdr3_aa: CASSQGARRPNYGYTF

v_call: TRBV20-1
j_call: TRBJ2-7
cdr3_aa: CSARDAVGTYEQYF

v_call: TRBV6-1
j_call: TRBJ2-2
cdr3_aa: CASSEAIGGAAEDTGELFF

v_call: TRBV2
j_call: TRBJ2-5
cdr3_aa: CASSERGYETQYF

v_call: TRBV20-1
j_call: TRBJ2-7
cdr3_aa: CSARDTGALRKYF

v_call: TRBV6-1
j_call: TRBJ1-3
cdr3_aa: CASRAGTRSSGNTIYF

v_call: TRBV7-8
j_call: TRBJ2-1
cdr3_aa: CASSFRDGYYNEQFF